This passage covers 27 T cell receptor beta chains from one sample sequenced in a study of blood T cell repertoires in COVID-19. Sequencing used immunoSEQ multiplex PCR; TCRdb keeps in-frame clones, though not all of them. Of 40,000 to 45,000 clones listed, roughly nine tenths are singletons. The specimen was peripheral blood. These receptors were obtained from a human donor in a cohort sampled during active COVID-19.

The CDR3 protein is CAWSVGAGYPYNEQFF. CDR3 DNA sequence: TGTGCCTGGAGTGTAGGTGCAGGATACCCCTACAATGAGCAGTTCTTC. The V and J genes are TRBV30 and TRBJ2-1, with D unresolved. The V end lost 0 bases, the J end lost 2 bases, and 14 bases lay between the germline ends. This CDR3 has 16 residues. Per germline, CDR1 GTSNPN and CDR2 SVGIG (reference sequence).

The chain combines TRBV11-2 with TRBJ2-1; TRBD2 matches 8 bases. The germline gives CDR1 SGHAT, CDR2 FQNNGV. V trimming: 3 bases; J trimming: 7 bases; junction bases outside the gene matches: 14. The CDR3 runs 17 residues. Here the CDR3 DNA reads TGTGCCAGCAGCTTTAGGGCCGTAGCGGGATATGTGAATGAGCAGTTCTTC. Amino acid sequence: CASSFRAVAGYVNEQFF.

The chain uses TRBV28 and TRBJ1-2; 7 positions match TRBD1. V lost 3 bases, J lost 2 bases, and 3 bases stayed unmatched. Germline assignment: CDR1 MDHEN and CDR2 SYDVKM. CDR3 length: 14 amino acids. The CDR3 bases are TGTGCCAGCAGTTTCACGACAGGGAACTATGGCTACACCTTC. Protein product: CASSFTTGNYGYTF.

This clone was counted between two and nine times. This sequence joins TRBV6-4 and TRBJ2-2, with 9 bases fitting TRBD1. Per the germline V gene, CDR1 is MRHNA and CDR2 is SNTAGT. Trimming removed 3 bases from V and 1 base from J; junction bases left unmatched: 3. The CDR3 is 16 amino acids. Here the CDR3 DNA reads TGTGCCAGCAGTGAATGGGGACAGGGGAACACCGGGGAGCTGTTTTTT. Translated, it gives CASSEWGQGNTGELFF.

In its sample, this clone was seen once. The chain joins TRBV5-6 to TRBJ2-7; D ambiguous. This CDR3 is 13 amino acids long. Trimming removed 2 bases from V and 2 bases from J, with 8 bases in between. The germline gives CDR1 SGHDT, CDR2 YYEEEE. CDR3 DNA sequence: TGTGCCAGCAGCTTTGGAGCTCCCTACGAGCAGTACTTC. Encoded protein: CASSFGAPYEQYF.

The DNA of the CDR3 is TGTGCCAGCAGTGACTCGAAACAGGACACCCACGAGCAGTACTTC. As protein: CASSDSKQDTHEQYF. The J gene is TRBJ2-7, the V gene TRBV6-4, with D maybe TRBD1 (5 bases). This CDR3 comprises 15 residues. With 0 bases removed from V and 5 bases from J, the gap between germline ends came to 14 bases. Germline CDR1 and CDR2: MRHNA and SNTAGT.

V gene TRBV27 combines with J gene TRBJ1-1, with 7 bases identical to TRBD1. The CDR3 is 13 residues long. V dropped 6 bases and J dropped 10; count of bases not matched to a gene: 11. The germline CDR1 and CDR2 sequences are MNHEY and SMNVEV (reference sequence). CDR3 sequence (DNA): TGTGCCAGCAGGTGGATGGCAGGGGGACCAGCTTTCTTT. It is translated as CASRWMAGGPAFF.

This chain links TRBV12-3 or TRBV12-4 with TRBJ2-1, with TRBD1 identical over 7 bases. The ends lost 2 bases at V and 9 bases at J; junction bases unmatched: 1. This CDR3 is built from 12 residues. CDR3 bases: TGTGCCAGCAGTTTATCAGGGGGTGAGCAGTTCTTC. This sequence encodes CASSLSGGEQFF.

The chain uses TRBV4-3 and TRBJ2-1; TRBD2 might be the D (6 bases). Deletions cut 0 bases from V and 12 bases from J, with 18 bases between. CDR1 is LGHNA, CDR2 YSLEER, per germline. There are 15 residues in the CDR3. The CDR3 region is CASSQEGGASSRQFF. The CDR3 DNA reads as TGCGCCAGCAGCCAAGAGGGCGGGGCCTCAAGTAGGCAGTTCTTC.

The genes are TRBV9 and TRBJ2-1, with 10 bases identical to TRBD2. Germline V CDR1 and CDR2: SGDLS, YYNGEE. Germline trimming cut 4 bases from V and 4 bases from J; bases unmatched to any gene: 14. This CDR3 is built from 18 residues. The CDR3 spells CASSTGTSDSPDYNEQFF. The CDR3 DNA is TGTGCCAGCAGCACCGGGACTAGCGACTCCCCTGATTACAATGAGCAGTTCTTC.

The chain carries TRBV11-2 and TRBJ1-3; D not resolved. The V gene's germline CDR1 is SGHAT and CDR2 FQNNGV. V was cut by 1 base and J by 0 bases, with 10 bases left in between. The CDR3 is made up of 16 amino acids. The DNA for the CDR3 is TGTGCCAGCAGCTTAGGCGAGTTTATCTCTGGAAACACCATATATTTT. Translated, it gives CASSLGEFISGNTIYF.

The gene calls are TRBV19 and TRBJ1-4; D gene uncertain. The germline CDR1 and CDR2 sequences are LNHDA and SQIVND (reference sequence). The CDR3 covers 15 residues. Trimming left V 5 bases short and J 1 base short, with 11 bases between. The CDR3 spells CASSLDGETNEKLFF. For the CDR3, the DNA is TGTGCCAGTAGTTTGGACGGGGAAACTAATGAAAAACTGTTTTTT.

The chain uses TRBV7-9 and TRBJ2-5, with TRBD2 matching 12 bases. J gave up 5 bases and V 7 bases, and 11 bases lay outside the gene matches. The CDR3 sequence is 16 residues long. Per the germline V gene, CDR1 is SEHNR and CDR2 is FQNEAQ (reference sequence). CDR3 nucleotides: TGTGCCAGCACCCAAGTCGGGACTAGCGGGCTGGAGACCCAGTACTTC. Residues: CASTQVGTSGLETQYF.

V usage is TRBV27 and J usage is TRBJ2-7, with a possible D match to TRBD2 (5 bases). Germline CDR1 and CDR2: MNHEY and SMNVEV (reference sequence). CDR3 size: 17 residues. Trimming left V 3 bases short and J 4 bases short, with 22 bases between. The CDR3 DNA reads TGTGCCAGCAGTTTTCTGGTAGAGGGTGTATTAGTATACGAGCAGTACTTC. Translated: CASSFLVEGVLVYEQYF.

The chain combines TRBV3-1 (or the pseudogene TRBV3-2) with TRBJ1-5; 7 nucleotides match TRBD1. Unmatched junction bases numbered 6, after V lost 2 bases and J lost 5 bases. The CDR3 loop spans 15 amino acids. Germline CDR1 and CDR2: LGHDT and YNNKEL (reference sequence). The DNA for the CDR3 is TGTGCCAGCAGCCAATTTATAGGGGGCCATCAGCCCCAGCATTTT. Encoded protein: CASSQFIGGHQPQHF.

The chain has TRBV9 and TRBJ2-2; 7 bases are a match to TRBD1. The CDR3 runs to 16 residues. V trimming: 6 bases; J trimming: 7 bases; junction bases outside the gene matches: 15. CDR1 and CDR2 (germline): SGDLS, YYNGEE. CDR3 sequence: CASTPFHKGAGGELFF. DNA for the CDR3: TGTGCCAGCACCCCGTTCCATAAGGGGGCGGGCGGGGAGCTGTTTTTT.

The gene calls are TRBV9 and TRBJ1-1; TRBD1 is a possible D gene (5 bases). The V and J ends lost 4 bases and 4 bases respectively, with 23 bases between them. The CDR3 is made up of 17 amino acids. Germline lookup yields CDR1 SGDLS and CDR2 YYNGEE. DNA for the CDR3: TGTGCCAGCAGCACACCCCGGGGGAGAGGACTAGGCACTGAAGCTTTCTTT. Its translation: CASSTPRGRGLGTEAFF.

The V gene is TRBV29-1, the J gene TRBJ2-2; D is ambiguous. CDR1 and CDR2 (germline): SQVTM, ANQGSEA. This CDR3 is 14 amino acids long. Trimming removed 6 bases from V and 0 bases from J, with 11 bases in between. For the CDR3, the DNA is TGCAGCGTCGAGGCCACCGCGAACACCGGGGAGCTGTTTTTT. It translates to CSVEATANTGELFF.

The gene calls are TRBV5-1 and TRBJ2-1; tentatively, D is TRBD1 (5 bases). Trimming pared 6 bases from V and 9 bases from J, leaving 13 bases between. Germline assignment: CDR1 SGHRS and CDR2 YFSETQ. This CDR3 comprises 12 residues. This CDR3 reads CASNVNQGEQFF. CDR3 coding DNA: TGCGCCAGCAACGTCAATCAGGGTGAGCAGTTCTTC. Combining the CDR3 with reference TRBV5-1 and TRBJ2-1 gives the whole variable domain KAGVTQTPRYLIKTRGQQVTLSCSPISGHRSVSWYQQTPGQGLQFLFEYFSETQRNKGNFPGRFSGRQFSNSRSEMNVSTLELGDSALYLCASNVNQGEQFFGPGTRLTVL.

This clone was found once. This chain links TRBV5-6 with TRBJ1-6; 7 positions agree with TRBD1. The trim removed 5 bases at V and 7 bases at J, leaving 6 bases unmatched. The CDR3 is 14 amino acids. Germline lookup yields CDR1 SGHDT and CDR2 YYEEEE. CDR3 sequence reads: CASSYGTVNSPLHF. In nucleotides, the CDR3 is TGTGCCAGCAGTTATGGGACAGTCAATTCACCCCTCCACTTT.

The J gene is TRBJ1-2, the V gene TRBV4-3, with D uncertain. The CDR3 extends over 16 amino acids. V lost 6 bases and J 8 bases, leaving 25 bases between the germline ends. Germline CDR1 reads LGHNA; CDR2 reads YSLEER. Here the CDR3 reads CASRPAGDDYTGGYTF. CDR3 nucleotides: TGCGCCAGCAGACCCGCAGGCGATGACTATACTGGGGGCTACACCTTC.

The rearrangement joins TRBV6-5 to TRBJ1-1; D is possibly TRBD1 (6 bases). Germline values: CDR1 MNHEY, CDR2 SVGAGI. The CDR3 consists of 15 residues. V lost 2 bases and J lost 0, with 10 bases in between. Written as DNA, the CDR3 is TGTGCCAGCAGTTACACAGGGTTTATGAACACTGAAGCTTTCTTT. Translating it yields CASSYTGFMNTEAFF.

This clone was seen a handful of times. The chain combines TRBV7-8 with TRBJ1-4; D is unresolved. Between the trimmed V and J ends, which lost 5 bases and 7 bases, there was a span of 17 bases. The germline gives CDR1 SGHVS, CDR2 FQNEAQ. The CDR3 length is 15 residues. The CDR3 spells CASSLQTSRGEKLFF. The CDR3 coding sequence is TGTGCCAGCAGCCTTCAGACCTCTCGGGGTGAAAAACTGTTTTTT.

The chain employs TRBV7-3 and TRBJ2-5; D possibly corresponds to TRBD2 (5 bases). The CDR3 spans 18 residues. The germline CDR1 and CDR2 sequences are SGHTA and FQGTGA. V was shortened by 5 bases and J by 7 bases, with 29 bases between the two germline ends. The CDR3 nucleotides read TGTGCCAGCAGCGTAAGAGGACGTGGAGTTCGACTATCGGGGACCCAGTACTTC. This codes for CASSVRGRGVRLSGTQYF.

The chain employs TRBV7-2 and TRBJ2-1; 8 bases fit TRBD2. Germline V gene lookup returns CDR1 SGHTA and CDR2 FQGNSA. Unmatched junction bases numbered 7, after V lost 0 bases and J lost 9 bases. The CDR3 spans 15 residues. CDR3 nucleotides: TGTGCCAGCAGCTTAGCGGGGACTAGTACGGGTGAGCAGTTCTTC. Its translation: CASSLAGTSTGEQFF.

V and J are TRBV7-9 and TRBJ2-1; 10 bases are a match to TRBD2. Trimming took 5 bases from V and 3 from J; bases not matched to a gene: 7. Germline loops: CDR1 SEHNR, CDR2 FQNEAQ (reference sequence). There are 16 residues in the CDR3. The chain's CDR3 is CASSPPSGRLYNEQFF. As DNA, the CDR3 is TGTGCCAGCAGCCCACCTAGCGGGAGACTCTACAATGAGCAGTTCTTC.

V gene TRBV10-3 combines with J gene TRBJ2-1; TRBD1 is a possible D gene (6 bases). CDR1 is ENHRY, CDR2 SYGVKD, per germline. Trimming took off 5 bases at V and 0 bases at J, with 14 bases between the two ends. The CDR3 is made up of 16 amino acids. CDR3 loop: CAISPYGGDSYNEQFF. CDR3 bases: TGTGCCATCAGTCCATATGGGGGCGACTCCTACAATGAGCAGTTCTTC.